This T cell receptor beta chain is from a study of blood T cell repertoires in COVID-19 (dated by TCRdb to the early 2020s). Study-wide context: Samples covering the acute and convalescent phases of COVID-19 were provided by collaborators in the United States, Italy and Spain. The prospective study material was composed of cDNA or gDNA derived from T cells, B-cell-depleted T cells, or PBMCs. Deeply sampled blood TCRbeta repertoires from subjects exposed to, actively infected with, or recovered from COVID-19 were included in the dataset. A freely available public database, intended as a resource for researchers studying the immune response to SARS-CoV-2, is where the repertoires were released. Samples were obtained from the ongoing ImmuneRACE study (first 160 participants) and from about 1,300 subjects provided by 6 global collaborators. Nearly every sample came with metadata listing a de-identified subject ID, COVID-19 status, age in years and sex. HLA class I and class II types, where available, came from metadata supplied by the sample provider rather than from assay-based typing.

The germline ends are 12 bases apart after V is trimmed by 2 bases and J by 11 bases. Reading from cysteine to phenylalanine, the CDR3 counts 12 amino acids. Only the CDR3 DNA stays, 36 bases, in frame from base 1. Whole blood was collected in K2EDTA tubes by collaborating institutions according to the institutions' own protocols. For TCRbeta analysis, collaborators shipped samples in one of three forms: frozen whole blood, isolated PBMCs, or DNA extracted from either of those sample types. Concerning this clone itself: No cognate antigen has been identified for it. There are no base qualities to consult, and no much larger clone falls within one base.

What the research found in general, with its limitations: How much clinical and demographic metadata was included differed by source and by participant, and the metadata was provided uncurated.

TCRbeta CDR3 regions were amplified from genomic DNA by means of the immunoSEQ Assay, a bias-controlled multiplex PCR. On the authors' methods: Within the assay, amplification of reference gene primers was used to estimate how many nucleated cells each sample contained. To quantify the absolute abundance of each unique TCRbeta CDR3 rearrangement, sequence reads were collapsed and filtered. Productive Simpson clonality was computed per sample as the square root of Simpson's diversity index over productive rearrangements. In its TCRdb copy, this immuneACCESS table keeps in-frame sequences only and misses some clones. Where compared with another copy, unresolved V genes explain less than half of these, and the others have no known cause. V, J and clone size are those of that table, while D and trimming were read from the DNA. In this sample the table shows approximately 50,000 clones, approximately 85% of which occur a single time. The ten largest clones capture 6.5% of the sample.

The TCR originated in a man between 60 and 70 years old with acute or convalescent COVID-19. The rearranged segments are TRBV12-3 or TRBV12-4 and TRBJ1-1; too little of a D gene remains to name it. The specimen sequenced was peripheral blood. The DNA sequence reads TGTGCCAGCAGTTTAAATCGGGTAAGGGCTTTCTTT. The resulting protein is CASSLNRVRAFF.